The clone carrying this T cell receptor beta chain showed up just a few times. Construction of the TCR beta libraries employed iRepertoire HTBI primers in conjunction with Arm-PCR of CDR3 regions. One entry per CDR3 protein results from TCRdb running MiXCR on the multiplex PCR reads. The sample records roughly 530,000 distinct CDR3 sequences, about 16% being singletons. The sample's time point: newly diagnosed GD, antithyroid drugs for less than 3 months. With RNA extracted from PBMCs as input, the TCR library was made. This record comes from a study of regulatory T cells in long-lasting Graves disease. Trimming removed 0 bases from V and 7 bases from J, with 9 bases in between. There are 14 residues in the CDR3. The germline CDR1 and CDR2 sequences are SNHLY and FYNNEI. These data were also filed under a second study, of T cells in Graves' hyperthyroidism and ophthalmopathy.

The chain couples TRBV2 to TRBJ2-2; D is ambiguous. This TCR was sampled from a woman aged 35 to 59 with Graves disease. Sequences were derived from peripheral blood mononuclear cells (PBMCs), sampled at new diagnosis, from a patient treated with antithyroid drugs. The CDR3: CASSEAGLGGELFF. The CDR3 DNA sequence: TGTGCCAGCAGTGAAGCGGGGTTGGGCGGGGAGCTGTTTTTT.